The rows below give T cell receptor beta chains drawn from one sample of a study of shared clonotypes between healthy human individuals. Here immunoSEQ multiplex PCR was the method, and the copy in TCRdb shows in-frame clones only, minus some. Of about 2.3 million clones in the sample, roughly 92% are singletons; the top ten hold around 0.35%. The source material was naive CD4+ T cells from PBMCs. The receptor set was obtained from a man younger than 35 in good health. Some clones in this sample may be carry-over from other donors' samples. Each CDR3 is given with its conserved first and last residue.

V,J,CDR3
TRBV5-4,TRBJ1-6,CASSLRTSNSPLHF
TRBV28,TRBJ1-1,CASSLRQGWAFF
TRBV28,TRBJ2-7,CASIKLDSYEQYF
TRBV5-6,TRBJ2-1,CASSLGVGLNEQFF
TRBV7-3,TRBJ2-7,CASSIGTGSYEQYF
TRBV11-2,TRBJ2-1,CASRPGTALYNEQFF
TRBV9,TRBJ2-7,CASSVGPTVYEQYF
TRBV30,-,CAWSVGVPPKSYEQYF
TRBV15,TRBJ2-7,CATDYGDYEQYF
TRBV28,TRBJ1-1,CASISSSRGEAFF